This TCR beta chain was identified in a study of T cell responses to AZD1222 COVID-19 vaccine. Overall study results and limits: Most donors were white British and more were female, and clonal diversity was possibly underestimated. Sampled repertoires all dated from after the peak T cell response.

Turning to this clone: Its antigen is as yet unknown.

Using immunoSEQ multiplex PCR, the repertoire was profiled, and TCRdb retains in-frame clones only, with some absent. Among 150,000 or so clones listed, roughly nine tenths were seen once. CDR1 is MNHEY and CDR2 is SVGAGI in the germline V gene. The length of the CDR3 is 13 residues. Between the trimmed V and J ends, which lost 8 bases and 7 bases, there was a span of 17 bases. The receptor's source is an adult in good health. The V and J genes are TRBV6-5 and TRBJ1-2; a weak D match, TRBD1 (6 bases). The material was peripheral blood, obtained on day 0 of AZD1222 vaccination. For the CDR3, the DNA is TGTGCCAGCTCCGTAATTGGACAGATTGGCTACACCTTC. It translates to CASSVIGQIGYTF.